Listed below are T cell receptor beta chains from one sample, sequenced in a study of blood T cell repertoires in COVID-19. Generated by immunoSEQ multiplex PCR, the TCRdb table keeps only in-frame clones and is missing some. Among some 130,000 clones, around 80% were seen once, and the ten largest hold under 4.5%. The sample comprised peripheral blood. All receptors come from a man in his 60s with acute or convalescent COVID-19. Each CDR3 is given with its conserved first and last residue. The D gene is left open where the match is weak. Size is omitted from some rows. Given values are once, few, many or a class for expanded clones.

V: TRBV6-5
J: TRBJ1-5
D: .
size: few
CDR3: CASSKNRVGNQPQHF
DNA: TGTGCCAGCAGTAAGAACAGGGTTGGCAATCAGCCCCAGCATTTT

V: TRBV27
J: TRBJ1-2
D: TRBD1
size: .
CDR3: CASSLGYRGQNYGYTF
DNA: TGTGCCAGCAGTTTAGGGTACAGGGGGCAGAACTATGGCTACACCTTC

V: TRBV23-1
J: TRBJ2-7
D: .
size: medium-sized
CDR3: CASSPSTGSSYEQYF
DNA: TGCGCCAGCAGTCCTTCCACAGGGTCCTCCTACGAGCAGTACTTC

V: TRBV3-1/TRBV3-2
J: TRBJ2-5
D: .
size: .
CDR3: CASKTNNEETQYF
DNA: TGTGCCAGCAAAACCAACAATGAAGAGACCCAGTACTTC

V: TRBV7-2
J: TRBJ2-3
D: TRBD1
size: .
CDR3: CASSPSRDRGDTQYF
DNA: TGTGCCAGCAGCCCGTCCCGGGACAGGGGAGATACGCAGTATTTT

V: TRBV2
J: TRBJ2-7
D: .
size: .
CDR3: CASSVGQVSSYEQYF
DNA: TGTGCCAGCAGTGTAGGTCAGGTGTCCTCCTACGAGCAGTACTTC

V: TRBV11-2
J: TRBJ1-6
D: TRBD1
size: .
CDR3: CASSLSPTGVNSPLHF
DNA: TGTGCCAGCAGCTTATCCCCAACAGGGGTCAATTCACCCCTCCACTTT

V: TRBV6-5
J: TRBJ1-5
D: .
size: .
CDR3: CASSSGGRNQPQHF
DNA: TGTGCCAGCAGTTCGGGGGGTCGCAATCAGCCCCAGCATTTT

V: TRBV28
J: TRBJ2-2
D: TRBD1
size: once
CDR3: CASSPDRVNTGELFF
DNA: TGTGCCAGCAGTCCCGACAGGGTGAACACCGGGGAGCTGTTTTTT

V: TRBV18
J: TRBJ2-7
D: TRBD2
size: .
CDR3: CASSPGTSGRYEQYF
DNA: TGTGCCAGCTCACCAGGGACTAGCGGGAGATACGAGCAGTACTTC

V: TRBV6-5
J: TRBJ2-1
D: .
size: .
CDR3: CASSPEWANEQFF
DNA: TGTGCCAGCAGTCCTGAGTGGGCGAATGAGCAGTTCTTC

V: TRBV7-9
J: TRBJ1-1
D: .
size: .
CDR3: CASRSAGSQTEAFF
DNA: TGTGCCAGCAGGTCCGCAGGGTCCCAAACTGAAGCTTTCTTT

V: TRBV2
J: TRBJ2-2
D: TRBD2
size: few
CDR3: CASSLWEGTGELFF
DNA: TGTGCCAGCAGTCTCTGGGAGGGTACCGGGGAGCTGTTTTTT

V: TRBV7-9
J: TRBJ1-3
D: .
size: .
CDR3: CASSVGSPGNTIYF
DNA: TGTGCCAGCAGCGTAGGGAGCCCTGGAAACACCATATATTTT

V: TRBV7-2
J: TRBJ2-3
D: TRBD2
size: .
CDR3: CASSLRSGGDTQYF
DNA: TGTGCCAGCAGCTTGCGTTCGGGGGGAGATACGCAGTATTTT

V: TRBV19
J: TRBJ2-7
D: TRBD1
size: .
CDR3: CASSLSGGNYEQYF
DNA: TGTGCCAGTAGTTTGTCAGGGGGCAACTACGAGCAGTACTTC

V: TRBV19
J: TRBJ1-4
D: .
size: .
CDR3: CASSIFGGSATNEKLFF
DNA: TGTGCCAGTAGTATTTTTGGCGGAAGTGCAACTAATGAAAAACTGTTTTTT

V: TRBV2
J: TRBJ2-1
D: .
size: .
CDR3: CASSLRNEQFF
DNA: TGTGCCAGCAGCCTGCGAAATGAGCAGTTCTTC

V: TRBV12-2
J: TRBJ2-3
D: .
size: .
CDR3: CASRLVTPRASTDTQYF
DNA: TGTGCAAGTCGCTTAGTCACCCCTAGAGCTAGCACAGATACGCAGTATTTT

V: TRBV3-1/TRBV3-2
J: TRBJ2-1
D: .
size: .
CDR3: CASSQGREFHEQFF
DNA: TGTGCCAGCAGCCAAGGGAGGGAATTCCATGAGCAGTTCTTC

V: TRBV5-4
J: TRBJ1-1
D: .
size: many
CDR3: CASSPKLNTEAFF
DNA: TGTGCCAGCAGCCCGAAGCTGAACACTGAAGCTTTCTTT

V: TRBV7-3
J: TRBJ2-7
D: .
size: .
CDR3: CASSPGGYGYEQYF
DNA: TGTGCCAGCAGCCCTGGGGGGTACGGGTACGAGCAGTACTTC

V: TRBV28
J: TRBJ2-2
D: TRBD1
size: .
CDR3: CASRAGQGKGTGELFF
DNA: TGTGCCAGCAGGGCTGGACAGGGAAAAGGCACCGGGGAGCTGTTTTTT

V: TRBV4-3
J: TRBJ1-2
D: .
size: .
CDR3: CASSQDGTKPYGYTF
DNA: TGCGCCAGCAGCCAAGATGGGACTAAGCCTTATGGCTACACCTTC

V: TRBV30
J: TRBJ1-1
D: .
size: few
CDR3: CAWSPGNTEAFF
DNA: TGTGCCTGGAGCCCAGGGAACACTGAAGCTTTCTTT

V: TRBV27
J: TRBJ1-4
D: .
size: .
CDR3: CASSSPAAGIEKLFF
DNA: TGTGCCAGCAGTTCCCCCGCAGCCGGGATCGAAAAACTGTTTTTT

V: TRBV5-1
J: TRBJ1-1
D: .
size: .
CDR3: CASSLAGTPNTEAFF
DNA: TGCGCCAGCAGCTTGGCCGGGACACCTAACACTGAAGCTTTCTTT

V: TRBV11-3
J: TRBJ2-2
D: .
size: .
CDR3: CASSLGSEDGELFF
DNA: TGTGCCAGCAGCTTAGGGAGCGAGGACGGGGAGCTGTTTTTT

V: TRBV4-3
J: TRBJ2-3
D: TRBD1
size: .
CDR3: CASSLGARGLEGDTQYF
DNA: TGCGCCAGCAGCCTGGGGGCCAGGGGGCTTGAGGGAGATACGCAGTATTTT

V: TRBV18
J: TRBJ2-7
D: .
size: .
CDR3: CASSPDSLGYEQYF
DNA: TGTGCCAGCTCGCCGGACAGCTTGGGGTACGAGCAGTACTTC

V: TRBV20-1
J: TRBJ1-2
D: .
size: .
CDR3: CSVYQGYGYTF
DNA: TGCAGTGTGTACCAGGGCTATGGCTACACCTTC

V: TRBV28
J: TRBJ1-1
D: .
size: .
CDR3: CASSFYGVPKAFF
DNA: TGTGCCAGCAGTTTCTACGGGGTCCCGAAGGCTTTCTTT

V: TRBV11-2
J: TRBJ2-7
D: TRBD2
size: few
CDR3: CASSLITISGSPYEQYF
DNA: TGTGCCAGCAGCCTTATAACTATTAGCGGGAGTCCCTACGAGCAGTACTTC

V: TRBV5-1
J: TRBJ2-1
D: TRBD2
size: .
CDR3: CASSSLSGGYNEQFF
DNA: TGCGCCAGCAGCTCCCTAAGCGGGGGGTACAATGAGCAGTTCTTC

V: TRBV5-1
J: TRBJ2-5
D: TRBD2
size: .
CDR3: CASSLGLAGGLGETQYF
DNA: TGCGCCAGCAGCCTGGGACTAGCGGGAGGGCTGGGGGAGACCCAGTACTTC

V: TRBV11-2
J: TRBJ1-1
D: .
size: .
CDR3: CASSSSLGLSNTEAFF
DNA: TGTGCCAGCAGCTCTAGTCTGGGACTCTCGAACACTGAAGCTTTCTTT

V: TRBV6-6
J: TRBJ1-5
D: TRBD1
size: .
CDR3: CASSPLTGMVNQPQHF
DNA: TGTGCCAGCAGTCCATTGACAGGGATGGTGAATCAGCCCCAGCATTTT